This TCR beta chain comes out of a study of response to subunit inactivated influenza vaccine. The CDR3 loop spans 13 amino acids. In germline, CDR1 is SGDLS, CDR2 YYNGEE. The ends lost 4 bases at V and 4 bases at J; junction bases unmatched: 4. TCRdb processed the RT-PCR reads anew with MiXCR; each CDR3 protein has one entry. This sample has a few hundred thousand distinct CDR3 sequences, with about a fifth found just once. This clonotype was detected ten times or more. The source is a man between 50 and 75 years old who received an inactivated influenza vaccine. The chain is built from TRBV9 and TRBJ2-7; 8 bases are shared with TRBD2. The material was PBMCs from blood, obtained around 22 months after vaccination. CDR3 sequence (DNA): TGTGCCAGCAGCCCGCGGGAGGCGTACGAGCAGTACTTC. This encodes CASSPREAYEQYF.